This TCR beta chain was captured by sequencing in a study of response to subunit inactivated influenza vaccine (dated by TCRdb to the late 2010s). Broadly, across the study: To follow how T cells responded to a trivalent subunit inactivated influenza vaccine, the researchers relied on deep quantitative profiling of the T cell receptor repertoire.

This clonotype came up a few times. No antigen is known for it. Qualities for individual bases were not recorded, and no much larger clone is one base off. General study outcomes and caveats: According to the authors, only a limited number of new T cells may be recruited by each seasonal influenza vaccination.

The CDR3, from cysteine to phenylalanine, totals 16 residues. Here the CDR3 DNA is all that survives: 48 bases in frame from base 1. The CDR1 and CDR2 encoded by the germline V gene are MGHRA and YSYEKL. Trimming at the junction amounts to 0 bases on V and 1 base on J, and the germline ends lie 13 bases apart. Receptors were amplified or captured by RT-PCR. TCRdb lists the instrument as Illumina HiSeq 2500. The public reads were reprocessed in TCRdb via fastp at Q25 and MiXCR, keeping in-frame beta chains. Every distinct CDR3 protein forms one entry, paired with its most common genes and DNA. The sample table contains 600,000 to 700,000 distinct CDR3 sequences; only one count was recorded for around 13% of them. Jointly, the top ten make up 6.5% to 8% of the sample.

The sequenced sample was PBMCs from blood, obtained roughly 2 weeks before vaccination. The V gene is TRBV4-1 and the J gene is TRBJ2-7; the D segment cannot be called with confidence. The source of this sequence is a middle-aged man who received an inactivated influenza vaccine. Donor details come from another sample of the same person, matched by shared clones. The nucleotide sequence is given as TGCGCCAGCAGCCAAGAACCCGCGGCAGCTTCCTACGAGCAGTACTTC. Translated, it gives CASSQEPAAASYEQYF.